The 14 T cell receptor beta chains below were found in one sample sequenced in a study of immune evolution from preneoplasia to lung adenocarcinoma. TCRdb keeps only in-frame clones here, not all; method: immunoSEQ multiplex PCR. There are 13,000 or so clones in the sample; over 65% occur only once, and approximately 3.9% lies in the top ten. The sample was FFPE tissue from an adenomatous hyperplasia lung lesion. Subset here: atypical adenomatous hyperplasia (AAH), lung preneoplasia. All receptors come from a person aged 50-75 years with lung adenocarcinoma.

Remarks on this clone: This same CDR3 is encoded by further DNA sequences in the sample. The rearrangement joins TRBV27 to TRBJ2-3; perhaps D is TRBD1 or TRBD2 (5 bases each). Trimming took off 5 bases at V and 1 base at J, with 10 bases between the two ends. CDR1 is MNHEY and CDR2 is SMNVEV in the germline V gene (reference sequence). This CDR3 comprises 14 residues. The CDR3 bases are TGTGCCAGCAGTACCCGGGGCCGCACAGATACGCAGTATTTT. Amino acid sequence: CASSTRGRTDTQYF.

This clone came up once. The chain carries TRBV19 and TRBJ2-7; 7 nucleotides line up with TRBD2. This CDR3 contains 15 residues. J was trimmed by 2 bases and V by 3 bases; bases with no gene match: 7. CDR1 and CDR2 from the germline V gene are LNHDA and SQIVND (reference sequence). The CDR3 DNA reads as TGTGCCAGTAGTATCAAACTAGCGCTACCCTACGAGCAGTACTTC. It specifies CASSIKLALPYEQYF.

The V gene is TRBV7-2, the J gene TRBJ2-3, with 10 bases identical to TRBD2. Trimming removed 6 bases from V and 5 bases from J; junction bases left unmatched: 8. The CDR3 spans 15 residues. Germline V gives CDR1 SGHTA, CDR2 FQGNSA. CDR3 DNA sequence: TGTGCCAGCAGTACTAGCGGGAAAAGAATAGATACGCAGTATTTT. This sequence encodes CASSTSGKRIDTQYF.

V and J are TRBV5-1 and TRBJ2-3; 8 positions match TRBD2. Losses at the gene ends were 1 base for V and 6 bases for J; bases not matched to a gene: 4. This CDR3 comprises 14 residues. The germline gives CDR1 SGHRS, CDR2 YFSETQ. In DNA, the CDR3 is TGCGCCAGCAGCTTGCGGGAGGGATGGGATACGCAGTATTTT. This gives the protein CASSLREGWDTQYF.

The chain has TRBV11-3 and TRBJ1-2; TRBD1 is a possible D gene (5 bases). Trimming stripped 0 bases from V and 5 bases from J, with 7 bases between. Germline V gene data show CDR1 as SGHNT and CDR2 as YENEEA. The CDR3 loop spans 13 amino acids. The CDR3 DNA reads TGTGCCAGCAGCTTAGAGGCAGGGTATGGCTACACCTTC. Its translation: CASSLEAGYGYTF. Complete variable domain (other parts from reference TRBV11-3 and TRBJ1-2): EAGVVQSPRYKIIEKKQPVAFWCNPISGHNTLYWYLQNLGQGPELLIRYENEEAVDDSQLPKDRFSAERLKGVDSTLKIQPAELGDSAVYLCASSLEAGYGYTFGSGTRLTVV.

The chain combines TRBV19 with TRBJ1-4; 7 positions agree with TRBD1. CDR1 and CDR2 from the germline V gene are LNHDA and SQIVND (reference sequence). Trimming removed 4 bases from V and 11 bases from J; junction bases left unmatched: 7. The CDR3 loop spans 13 amino acids. Written as DNA, the CDR3 is TGTGCCAGTAGTAGGGGGACAGAGGGGAAACTGTTTTTT. Translation: CASSRGTEGKLFF. The entire variable domain, with the rest obtained from reference TRBV19 and TRBJ1-4, is as follows: DGGITQSPKYLFRKEGQNVTLSCEQNLNHDAMYWYRQDPGQGLRLIYYSQIVNDFQKGDIAEGYSVSREKKESFPLTVTSAQKNPTAFYLCASSRGTEGKLFFGSGTQLSVL.

The rearrangement uses TRBV11-3 and TRBJ2-1; a possible D gene is TRBD2 (5 bases). This CDR3 has 16 residues. V was cut by 0 bases and J by 8 bases, with 17 bases left in between. CDR1 and CDR2 from the germline V gene are SGHNT and YENEEA. This CDR3 is CASSLDPPGGSDEQFF. The CDR3 DNA sequence: TGTGCCAGCAGCTTAGATCCCCCGGGCGGGTCCGATGAGCAGTTCTTC.

The rearrangement uses TRBV19 and TRBJ1-2; D might be TRBD1 (5 bases). V lost 3 bases and J 3 bases, leaving 8 bases between the germline ends. CDR3 size: 13 residues. CDR1 is LNHDA, CDR2 SQIVND, per germline (reference sequence). The CDR3 spells CASSIGGDYGYTF. CDR3 in DNA: TGTGCCAGTAGTATTGGGGGGGACTATGGCTACACCTTC.

The rearrangement joins TRBV19 to TRBJ1-4, with 10 bases aligning to TRBD1. The ends lost 6 bases at V and 4 bases at J; junction bases unmatched: 5. This CDR3 comprises 15 residues. From germline, CDR1 is LNHDA and CDR2 SQIVND (reference sequence). The CDR3 nucleotides read TGTGCCAGTAGCGAGACAGGGGGCGATAATGAAAAACTGTTTTTT. Protein sequence: CASSETGGDNEKLFF.

This clone was found a few times. The CDR3 nucleotides read TGTGCCAGCAGCGACTGGAGGAACAGCCGAGAGAAGACCCAGTACTTC. Residues: CASSDWRNSREKTQYF. The V and J genes are TRBV11-3 and TRBJ2-5, with a possible D match to TRBD2 (5 bases). CDR3 length equals 16 residues. Trimming removed 5 bases from V and 6 bases from J, with 22 bases in between. Germline V CDR1 and CDR2: SGHNT, YENEEA. Using reference TRBV11-3 and TRBJ2-5 for the parts outside the CDR3, the full variable domain is EAGVVQSPRYKIIEKKQPVAFWCNPISGHNTLYWYLQNLGQGPELLIRYENEEAVDDSQLPKDRFSAERLKGVDSTLKIQPAELGDSAVYLCASSDWRNSREKTQYFGPGTRLLVL.

The chain links TRBV5-6 to TRBJ2-1, with 11 bases matching TRBD2. The CDR3 has 16 amino acids. V lost 0 bases, J lost 7 bases, and 6 bases stayed unmatched. The germline CDR1 and CDR2 sequences are SGHDT and YYEEEE. CDR3: CASSLEQLAGANEQFF. The CDR3 DNA follows: TGTGCCAGCAGCTTGGAGCAACTAGCGGGAGCGAATGAGCAGTTCTTC.

The chain has TRBV4-2 and TRBJ2-2; 8 nucleotides agree with TRBD2. The CDR3 has 16 amino acids. Trimming cost V 3 bases and J 7 bases; bases outside gene matches: 10. From germline, CDR1 is LGHNA and CDR2 YNFKEQ. CDR3 sequence: CASSQTGTREGGELFF. The CDR3 bases are TGTGCCAGCAGCCAGACCGGGACTAGAGAGGGCGGGGAGCTGTTTTTT.

This clone was found a few times. This chain joins TRBV11-1 and TRBJ2-3; D not resolved. The CDR3 covers 12 residues. Germline V gene lookup returns CDR1 SGHAT and CDR2 FQDESV (reference sequence). The V gene lost 5 bases and the J gene lost 3 bases, with 6 bases spanning the gap. CDR3 nucleotide sequence: TGTGCCAGCAGCCCGCAAACAGATACGCAGTATTTT. Protein: CASSPQTDTQYF.

The chain combines TRBV30 with TRBJ2-7; D is uncertain. This CDR3 contains 12 residues. CDR1 and CDR2 from the germline V gene are GTSNPN and SVGIG (reference sequence). The V end was cut by 2 bases, the J end by 0 bases, with 5 bases between. CDR3 DNA: TGTGCCTGGAGTCAAAACTCCTACGAGCAGTACTTC. Amino acids: CAWSQNSYEQYF.